Listed below are T cell receptor beta chains from one sample, sequenced in a study of blood T cells in healthy people across ages. MiXCR, applied by TCRdb to the 5' RACE reads, yields one record per CDR3 protein. Here the sample spans about a million distinct CDR3 sequences, approximately 50% being singletons. Source material: blood. The receptors stem from a woman aged 55-70 years in good health. CDR3s include the opening cysteine and the closing phenylalanine or tryptophan. Clone size is not always given. Where it is, it says once, few, many or a class for expanded clones.

TRBV6-2/TRBV6-3	TRBJ2-3	few	CASRDTSGAQGTQYF
TRBV28	TRBJ2-4	.	CASSLYRARDAVSYVQYF
TRBV5-6	TRBJ2-2	.	CASSIKWGRSAGELFF
TRBV5-1	TRBJ2-3	.	CASSLGLAGGPELNTQYF
TRBV7-2	TRBJ2-2	.	CASRTGITGELFF
TRBV29-1	TRBJ2-3	few	CSVDAGTGTQYF
TRBV20-1	TRBJ1-4	.	CSASSGQGPATNEKLFF
TRBV7-3	TRBJ1-2	.	CASSPSGGSYGYTF
TRBV6-5	TRBJ2-1	.	CASSYSIGRAYGEQFF
TRBV4-1	TRBJ2-1	few	CASSQSLLAGKGDEQFF
TRBV4-1	TRBJ2-1	.	CASTRAGGPNEQFF
TRBV9	TRBJ2-5	.	CASSAGTNQETQYF
TRBV7-2	TRBJ2-2	.	CASSLGSQNTGELFF
TRBV7-6	TRBJ1-5	.	CASSRNSNQPQHF
TRBV12-3/TRBV12-4	TRBJ2-5	.	CASRGIRREETQYF
TRBV3-1	.	once	CASSKRLAGGLSSYEQYF
TRBV20-1	TRBJ2-3	few	CSARAGVDTQYF
TRBV6-1	.	few	CASSGAFLAGGSYEQYF
TRBV20-1	TRBJ2-5	once	CSAHRTGVETQYF
TRBV29-1	TRBJ2-7	few	CSVELGEGASYEQYF
TRBV7-2	.	.	CASSLRGRGYYEQYF
TRBV7-2	TRBJ2-3	few	CASSYQPGLARTDTQYF
TRBV4-3	TRBJ2-7	few	CASSQVLGGGRGSYEQYF
TRBV28	TRBJ1-6	few	CASSSRGAVSPLHF
TRBV12-3/TRBV12-4	TRBJ2-7	.	CASSSGQGGVRYEQYF
TRBV11-2	TRBJ2-6	.	CASSLRSQGAPFISGANVPTF
TRBV29-1	TRBJ2-3	.	CSVGGRAGDTQYF
TRBV5-1	TRBJ2-1	.	CASSLGPAGTSSYNEQFF
TRBV9	TRBJ2-7	.	CASSVGVSQSYEQYF
TRBV20-1	TRBJ1-5	.	CSARDRVGDQPQHF
TRBV4-1	TRBJ1-2	few	CASSQEEGTGGVYGYTF
TRBV27	TRBJ2-7	.	CASRRRSSFYEQYF
TRBV27	TRBJ2-7	.	CASSWLAGGSYEQYF
TRBV20-1	TRBJ2-4	few	CSARVAENIQYF
TRBV29-1	TRBJ2-1	.	CSVDVTSGSVEQFF
TRBV20-1	TRBJ2-5	.	CSARDVAERGQETQYF
TRBV4-2	TRBJ2-5	many	CASSQRREETQYF
TRBV6-9	TRBJ2-5	few	CASSLVLAGDRKYF
TRBV3-1	TRBJ2-7	.	CASSQIEYEQYF
TRBV5-1	TRBJ2-3	.	CASSPGLVPTDTQYF
TRBV5-1	TRBJ1-2	.	CASRLRTPYYGYTF